This T cell receptor beta chain appears in the sequencing data of a study of T cell repertoires in cytomegalovirus infection (dated by TCRdb to between 2017 and 2020). A note on the overall study: Peptide stimulations targeted recently identified HLA-C-restricted CMV epitopes, whose presentation resists viral immunomodulation, together with well-studied HLA-B-restricted epitopes. The HLA type of each donor mattered for the analysis, because public TCR beta signatures pointed to carriage of CMV infection along with the matching HLA type.

The CDR3 covers 17 residues, taking in both the cysteine and the phenylalanine. The entry retains the CDR3 DNA only, 51 bases that are in frame from base 1. CDR1 SGHAT and CDR2 FQNNGV are derived from the germline V gene. Germline trimming amounts to 2 bases on V and 5 bases on J, with 11 as the count of junction bases outside the gene matches. Results and caveats for the whole study, not just this receptor: The ex vivo response was dominated by HLA-C-restricted CMV-specific TCR beta clonotypes, which also provided the single most frequent clonotype in two of eight donors. In both this cohort and an independent roughly 350-donor cohort, the cumulative frequency of public TCR beta family members distinguished carriers of CMV infection plus the relevant HLA type.

Notes on this clonotype: This receptor's antigen is unknown. No base qualities exist here, and no much larger clone lies one base off it.

Sequencing was performed on an Illumina HiSeq 1500. The raw public data were reprocessed by TCRdb itself: fastp quality trimming at Q25, MiXCR clonotype calling, in-frame beta chains only. A single entry per CDR3 protein holds the most common genes and DNA from its merged rows. The sample contains about 570,000 distinct CDR3 sequences, just under 40% of them found a single time. Together, the top ten hold around 48% of the sample. The treatment or condition label here, explained by the study, means: in vitro stimulation with specific CMV peptide epitopes to enrich CMV-specific T cells. The receptor's source is a human donor in good health (CMV status not recorded). Some clones in this sample may be carry-over from other donors' samples. The starting material was cultured PBMCs, obtained from culture after CMV antigen stimulation. Recombination joined TRBV11-2 with TRBJ2-2, with TRBD1 identical over 7 junction bases. The CDR3 reads as follows: CASSLPDPGTVTGELFF. The nucleotide sequence is TGTGCCAGCAGCTTACCTGATCCCGGGACAGTGACCGGGGAGCTGTTTTTT.